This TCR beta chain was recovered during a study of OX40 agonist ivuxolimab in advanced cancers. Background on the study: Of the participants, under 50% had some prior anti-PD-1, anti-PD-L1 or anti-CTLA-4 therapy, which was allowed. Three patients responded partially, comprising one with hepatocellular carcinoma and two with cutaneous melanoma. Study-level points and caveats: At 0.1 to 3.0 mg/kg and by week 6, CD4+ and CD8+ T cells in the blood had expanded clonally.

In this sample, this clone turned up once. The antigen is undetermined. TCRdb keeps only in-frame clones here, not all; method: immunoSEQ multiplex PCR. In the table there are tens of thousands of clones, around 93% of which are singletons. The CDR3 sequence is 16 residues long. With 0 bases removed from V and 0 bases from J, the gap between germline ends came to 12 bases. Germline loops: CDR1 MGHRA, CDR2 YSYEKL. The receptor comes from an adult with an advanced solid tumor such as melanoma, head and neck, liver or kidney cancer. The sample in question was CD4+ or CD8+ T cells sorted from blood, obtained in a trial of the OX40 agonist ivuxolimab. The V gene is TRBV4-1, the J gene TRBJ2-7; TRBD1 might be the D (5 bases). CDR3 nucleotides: TGCGCCAGCAGCCAAGATGGGGCCGAGAGCTCCTACGAGCAGTACTTC. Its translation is CASSQDGAESSYEQYF.